These 32 T cell receptor beta chains originate from one sample sequenced in a study of blood T cell repertoires in COVID-19. Repertoires were generated with immunoSEQ multiplex PCR, while TCRdb's copy carries only in-frame clones and drops some. The sample lists 190,000 or so clones; around 88% were seen once. The sequenced sample consisted of peripheral blood. Source of these receptors: a man aged 45-65 years with active or convalescent COVID-19.

This chain links TRBV19 with TRBJ1-5, with D perhaps TRBD1 (5 bases). CDR1 is LNHDA, CDR2 SQIVND, per germline (reference sequence). V lost 6 bases and J lost 7, with 16 bases in between. The CDR3 spans 14 residues. CDR3 DNA sequence: TGTGCCAGTAGCGAGGTCAGGGTTGGGCAGCCCCAGCATTTT. Residues: CASSEVRVGQPQHF. Full variable domain (rest looked up from reference TRBV19 and TRBJ1-5): DGGITQSPKYLFRKEGQNVTLSCEQNLNHDAMYWYRQDPGQGLRLIYYSQIVNDFQKGDIAEGYSVSREKKESFPLTVTSAQKNPTAFYLCASSEVRVGQPQHFGDGTRLSIL.

This sequence joins TRBV18 and TRBJ2-7, with TRBD2 matching over 9 bases. V was clipped by 3 bases and J by 0 bases; unmatched bases: 3. This CDR3 is 15 amino acids long. CDR1 is KGHSH, CDR2 LQKENI, per germline. The CDR3 DNA is TGTGCCAGCTCACCCCTAGCGGGAACCTCCTACGAGCAGTACTTC. Its translation: CASSPLAGTSYEQYF. Full variable domain (missing parts from reference TRBV18 and TRBJ2-7): NAGVMQNPRHLVRRRGQEARLRCSPMKGHSHVYWYRQLPEEGLKFMVYLQKENIIDESGMPKERFSAEFPKEGPSILRIQQVVRGDSAAYFCASSPLAGTSYEQYFGPGTRLTVT.

CDR3 nucleotide sequence: TGTGCCAGCAGACTCCTCTGGGGGGGCAATTCACCCCTCCACTTT. The encoded protein is CASRLLWGGNSPLHF. This chain joins TRBV27 and TRBJ1-6; possible D gene TRBD1, 6 bases. Trimming took 6 bases from V and 7 from J, leaving 16 bases between them. This CDR3 contains 15 residues. Germline CDR1 is MNHEY and CDR2 is SMNVEV (reference sequence).

The chain carries TRBV6-6 and TRBJ1-1, with 7 bases aligning to TRBD1. Germline V lookup: CDR1 MNHNY, CDR2 SVGAGI (reference sequence). The CDR3 runs 13 residues. The ends lost 5 bases at V and 11 bases at J; junction bases unmatched: 11. The CDR3 DNA is TGTGCCAGCAGTCCTGGGACAGTATCACACGCTTTCTTT. Amino acids: CASSPGTVSHAFF.

The J gene is TRBJ2-1, the V gene TRBV9; the match to TRBD2 covers 9 bases. Germline V CDR1 and CDR2: SGDLS, YYNGEE. Germline trimming cut 4 bases from V and 2 bases from J; bases unmatched to any gene: 1. The CDR3 contains 14 residues. Here the CDR3 DNA reads TGTGCCAGCAGCCCTAGCGGGACCTACAATGAGCAGTTCTTC. It yields the protein CASSPSGTYNEQFF. Full variable domain (missing parts from reference TRBV9 and TRBJ2-1): DSGVTQTPKHLITATGQRVTLRCSPRSGDLSVYWYQQSLDQGLQFLIQYYNGEERAKGNILERFSAQQFPDLHSELNLSSLELGDSALYFCASSPSGTYNEQFFGPGTRLTVL.

A note on this clone: The conserved phenylalanine or tryptophan is not found at the CDR3 terminus, so this likely reflects a read error. The DNA is left out, because the CDR3 cannot be placed on it with certainty; the CDR3 is given as TCRdb lists it. The J gene is TRBJ1-2, the V gene TRBV9; TRBD1 reflects the table's D call only, with no check against the DNA. CDR1 and CDR2 (germline): SGDLS, YYNGEE. The CDR3 contains 14 residues when both ends are counted. The CDR3 is CASSVGVYDQGVFS.

V is TRBV7-9 and J is TRBJ2-7; D gene uncertain. The CDR3 sequence is 15 residues long. The germline gives CDR1 SEHNR, CDR2 FQNEAQ (reference sequence). V dropped 3 bases and J dropped 7 bases, with 19 bases sitting between them. CDR3: CASSFQNSLLSEQYF. DNA for the CDR3: TGTGCCAGCAGCTTCCAGAACAGCCTGTTGAGTGAGCAGTACTTC.

This chain joins TRBV11-3 and TRBJ2-1, with 7 bases fitting TRBD2. With V trimmed by 4 bases and J by 6 bases, 6 bases remained unmatched. Germline V gene data show CDR1 as SGHNT and CDR2 as YENEEA. The CDR3 has 14 residues. CDR3 region: CASSWLGGSNEQFF. The CDR3 DNA reads as TGTGCCAGCAGCTGGTTAGGCGGGAGCAATGAGCAGTTCTTC. Using reference TRBV11-3 and TRBJ2-1 for the parts outside the CDR3, the full variable domain is EAGVVQSPRYKIIEKKQPVAFWCNPISGHNTLYWYLQNLGQGPELLIRYENEEAVDDSQLPKDRFSAERLKGVDSTLKIQPAELGDSAVYLCASSWLGGSNEQFFGPGTRLTVL.

The V call is TRBV7-2, the J call TRBJ1-5, with D possibly being TRBD1 (6 bases). The CDR3 extends over 14 amino acids. The V and J ends lost 6 bases and 3 bases respectively, with 12 bases between them. Germline V lookup: CDR1 SGHTA, CDR2 FQGNSA. The CDR3 protein is CASRMTGLNQPQHF. The CDR3 DNA follows: TGTGCCAGCAGGATGACAGGACTCAATCAGCCCCAGCATTTT.

The rearrangement uses TRBV5-4 and TRBJ2-5, with D possibly being TRBD1 (5 bases). In germline, CDR1 is SGHNT, CDR2 YYREEE (reference sequence). The CDR3 totals 13 residues. With 3 bases removed from V and 4 bases from J, the gap between germline ends came to 10 bases. The CDR3 loop reads CASSWGLLETQYF. The CDR3 region has the DNA TGTGCCAGCAGCTGGGGCTTATTAGAGACCCAGTACTTC.

The genes are TRBV25-1 and TRBJ1-2, with 9 bases lining up with TRBD1. V dropped 4 bases and J dropped 5; count of bases not matched to a gene: 8. The germline V gene has CDR1 MGHDK and CDR2 SYGVNS. This CDR3 has 15 residues. The CDR3 sequence: CASSGTGGARYGYTF. The CDR3 region has the DNA TGTGCCAGCAGTGGTACAGGGGGCGCTCGATATGGCTACACCTTC.

The chain is built from TRBV18 and TRBJ2-6; D is perhaps TRBD1 (5 bases). Germline values: CDR1 KGHSH, CDR2 LQKENI. This CDR3 spans 15 amino acids. The V end was cut by 5 bases, the J end by 4 bases, with 12 bases between. CDR3 DNA: TGTGCCAGCTCAACAGGATCCATCGGGGCCAACGTCCTGACTTTC. Protein sequence: CASSTGSIGANVLTF.

The V and J genes are TRBV5-4 and TRBJ2-5; 14 bases are a match to TRBD2. The V segment lost 2 bases and the J segment 0 bases; nucleotides outside the gene matches: 3. Germline-derived CDR1 and CDR2 are SGHNT and YYREEE (reference sequence). The CDR3 has 17 residues. In DNA form, the CDR3 reads TGTGCCAGCAGCTTCGGACTAGCGGGAGGATACCAAGAGACCCAGTACTTC. Translating it yields CASSFGLAGGYQETQYF.

The chain carries TRBV7-2 and TRBJ2-1, with D tentatively TRBD1 (6 bases). The V gene lost 1 base and the J gene lost 4 bases, with 11 bases spanning the gap. The CDR3 is 15 residues long. Germline lookup yields CDR1 SGHTA and CDR2 FQGNSA. The CDR3 region is CASSLDWTVYNEQFF. DNA for the CDR3: TGTGCCAGCAGCTTAGATTGGACAGTGTACAATGAGCAGTTCTTC.

The chain employs TRBV18 and TRBJ1-1, with D unresolved. Germline V gene sequence: CDR1 KGHSH, CDR2 LQKENI. The CDR3 extends over 13 amino acids. Trimming removed 2 bases at V and 1 base at J, with 5 bases between. In DNA, the CDR3 is TGTGCCAGCTCACCAGAGGCGAACACTGAAGCTTTCTTT. As protein: CASSPEANTEAFF.

This clone showed up just once. The rearrangement links TRBV29-1 to TRBJ2-7, with D possibly matching TRBD1 (6 bases). Germline CDR1 reads SQVTM; CDR2 reads ANQGSEA. With 6 bases removed from V and 4 bases from J, the gap between germline ends came to 19 bases. The CDR3 contains 14 residues. In DNA form, the CDR3 reads TGCAGCGTCACTAGGGGGTCCTCCTCATACGAGCAGTACTTC. The encoded protein is CSVTRGSSSYEQYF.

This clone was counted between two and nine times. The J gene is TRBJ1-5, the V gene TRBV12-3 or TRBV12-4; TRBD1 is a possible D gene (6 bases). V was clipped by 6 bases and J by 13 bases, with 13 bases between them. The CDR3 spans 11 residues. CDR3 in amino acids: CASSLGQKQHF. DNA for the CDR3: TGTGCCAGCAGCCTTGGACAGAAACAGCATTTT.

This chain joins TRBV5-4 and TRBJ2-5, with no clear D. This CDR3 spans 15 amino acids. Germline values: CDR1 SGHNT, CDR2 YYREEE (reference sequence). V dropped 0 bases and J dropped 4 bases, with 13 bases sitting between them. The CDR3 region has the DNA TGTGCCAGCAGCTTGGCCAGGCGTGTTGGAGAGACCCAGTACTTC. Amino acids: CASSLARRVGETQYF.

The V and J genes are TRBV3-1 (or the pseudogene TRBV3-2) and TRBJ2-1, with 8 bases lining up with TRBD2. CDR1 and CDR2 from the germline V gene are LGHDT and YNNKEL (reference sequence). This CDR3 is 13 amino acids long. Trimming removed 6 bases from V and 10 bases from J; junction bases left unmatched: 8. The CDR3 protein is CASSPPGRVEQFF. In DNA form, the CDR3 reads TGTGCCAGCAGTCCCCCCGGGAGGGTAGAGCAGTTCTTC.

This chain connects TRBV6-5 to TRBJ2-7; TRBD1 matches at 7 bases. CDR3 size: 12 residues. CDR1 is MNHEY and CDR2 is SVGAGI in the germline V gene. Germline trimming cut 8 bases from V and 3 bases from J; bases unmatched to any gene: 4. This chain's CDR3 is CASSTGSYEQYF. In DNA, the CDR3 is TGTGCCAGCTCGACAGGGAGCTACGAGCAGTACTTC.

This rearrangement joins TRBV6-5 to TRBJ1-6; unclear D gene. The V end lost 7 bases, the J end lost 8 bases, and 6 bases lay between the germline ends. The CDR3 spans 11 residues. Germline assignment: CDR1 MNHEY and CDR2 SVGAGI. The CDR3 bases are TGTGCCAGCATGGGAGATTCACCCCTCCACTTT. Translating it yields CASMGDSPLHF.

V gene TRBV11-2 combines with J gene TRBJ2-7; TRBD2 matches at 13 bases. This CDR3 region has 14 residues. J gave up 6 bases and V 3 bases, and 2 bases lay outside the gene matches. The germline CDR1 and CDR2 sequences are SGHAT and FQNNGV. The CDR3 protein is CASSFRLAGGEQYF. DNA for the CDR3: TGTGCCAGCAGCTTTAGACTAGCGGGAGGCGAGCAGTACTTC.

The chain links TRBV29-1 to TRBJ1-1; 7 bases match TRBD1. Germline lookup yields CDR1 SQVTM and CDR2 ANQGSEA. With 7 bases clipped from V and 0 bases from J, the junction kept 5 bases outside the gene matches. The CDR3 loop spans 13 amino acids. CDR3 loop: CSAGDSLNTEAFF. The CDR3 nucleotides are TGCAGCGCCGGGGACAGCTTGAACACTGAAGCTTTCTTT.

The chain couples TRBV19 to TRBJ2-6; 7 bases agree with TRBD1. Germline loops: CDR1 LNHDA, CDR2 SQIVND (reference sequence). The CDR3 runs to 16 residues. The V gene end was trimmed by 5 bases and the J gene end by 1 base; junction bases not matched to a gene: 5. CDR3 DNA: TGTGCCAGTAGTGCCCAGACAGGGTCTGGGGCCAACGTCCTGACTTTC. Amino acid sequence: CASSAQTGSGANVLTF.

V and J are TRBV27 and TRBJ2-3; perhaps TRBD1 as D (6 bases). The CDR3 runs to 15 residues. Trimming pared 5 bases from V and 1 base from J, leaving 13 bases between. The germline V gene encodes CDR1 MNHEY and CDR2 SMNVEV (reference sequence). CDR3 nucleotides: TGTGCCAGCAGTCCTACAGGGATAGGCACAGATACGCAGTATTTT. Residues: CASSPTGIGTDTQYF.

This clone was seen only once. V is TRBV10-1 and J is TRBJ1-5, with 7 bases fitting TRBD1. The J segment lost 3 bases and the V segment lost 4 bases, leaving 9 bases of the junction unmatched. CDR1 and CDR2 (germline): WNHNN, SYGVQD (reference sequence). This CDR3 spans 16 amino acids. The CDR3 is CASSVQGQANNQPQHF. CDR3 coding DNA: TGCGCCAGCAGTGTTCAAGGACAGGCTAACAATCAGCCCCAGCATTTT.

This clone was picked up one time. The chain uses TRBV6-5 and TRBJ2-7; D is unclear. Germline V CDR1 and CDR2: MNHEY, SVGAGI. Trimming shortened V by 6 bases and J by 2 bases, and 11 bases separated the two germline ends. The CDR3 covers 13 residues. The chain's CDR3 is CASRRPGAYEQYF. In DNA, the CDR3 is TGTGCCAGCAGGCGTCCAGGCGCCTACGAGCAGTACTTC.

The chain has TRBV28 and TRBJ1-6; 7 bases match TRBD1. There are 15 residues in the CDR3. The germline gives CDR1 MDHEN, CDR2 SYDVKM. The ends lost 6 bases at V and 11 bases at J; junction bases unmatched: 13. The CDR3 reads CASSWGDRVGAPLHF. Here the CDR3 DNA reads TGTGCCAGCAGCTGGGGAGACAGGGTTGGCGCACCCCTCCACTTT.

The genes are TRBV27 and TRBJ1-3; no reliable D call. This CDR3 region has 14 residues. Germline CDR1 MNHEY, CDR2 SMNVEV (reference sequence). V lost 5 bases and J 0 bases, leaving 8 bases between the germline ends. This CDR3 reads CASSPSSSGNTIYF. CDR3 sequence (DNA): TGTGCCAGCAGTCCGAGTAGCTCTGGAAACACCATATATTTT.

Turning to this clone: A junction boundary mismatches the germline segment, possibly from a read error. The chain employs TRBV7-7 and TRBJ2-1; 10 nucleotides line up with TRBD2. This CDR3 region has 13 residues. CDR1 SSHAT and CDR2 FNYEAQ come from the germline V gene (reference sequence). The CDR3 DNA reads TGTGCTAGCAGCGGGGGGGCATACAATGAGCAGTTCTTC. Protein product: CASSGGAYNEQFF.

The chain recombines TRBV12-3 or TRBV12-4 with TRBJ2-5; possible D gene TRBD2, 5 bases. Trimming removed 6 bases from V and 7 bases from J, with 15 bases in between. The CDR3 runs to 13 residues. CDR3 residues: CASSLLGSGTQYF. CDR3 in DNA: TGTGCCAGCAGCCTACTAGGGTCAGGGACCCAGTACTTC.

This clone was seen only a few times. This rearrangement joins TRBV19 to TRBJ1-1; D ambiguous. Per the germline V gene, CDR1 is LNHDA and CDR2 is SQIVND (reference sequence). V lost 4 bases, J lost 5 bases, and 26 bases lay in between. The CDR3 length is 18 residues. The CDR3 coding sequence is TGTGCCAGTAGTACGGCCGGGCGGGGAGGCCCTTCGGGTACTGAAGCTTTCTTT. Amino acids: CASSTAGRGGPSGTEAFF.